One sample yielded the 15 T cell receptor beta chains listed below, sequenced in a study of blood T cell repertoires in COVID-19. Produced via immunoSEQ multiplex PCR; TCRdb's table is partial and in-frame only. The sample lists approximately 330,000 clones; roughly 90% were seen once. Specimen: peripheral blood. Every receptor here comes from a woman in her forties or fifties with active or convalescent COVID-19.

The gene calls are TRBV28 and TRBJ2-7; 7 nucleotides line up with TRBD2. The CDR3 runs 15 residues. Germline loops: CDR1 MDHEN, CDR2 SYDVKM. The trim removed 1 base at V and 3 bases at J, leaving 6 bases unmatched. DNA of the CDR3: TGTGCCAGCAGTTTATCCGCTAGCGGCATCTACGAGCAGTACTTC. Its translation is CASSLSASGIYEQYF.

This chain uses TRBV28 with TRBJ1-1; a possible D gene is TRBD1 (5 bases). Trimming shortened V by 7 bases and J by 4 bases, and 16 bases separated the two germline ends. The CDR3 sequence is 14 residues long. Per the germline V gene, CDR1 is MDHEN and CDR2 is SYDVKM. CDR3 loop: CASTLRWGGTEAFF. The CDR3 DNA sequence: TGTGCCAGCACCCTAAGGTGGGGGGGCACTGAAGCTTTCTTT.

The genes are TRBV30 and TRBJ1-4; a possible D gene is TRBD1 (5 bases). There are 14 residues in the CDR3. In germline, CDR1 is GTSNPN, CDR2 SVGIG (reference sequence). V was clipped by 3 bases and J by 3 bases, with 11 bases between them. DNA of the CDR3: TGTGCCTGGAGCCGCCAGGGTGCTAATGAAAAACTGTTTTTT. Protein: CAWSRQGANEKLFF.

The rearrangement uses TRBV7-9 and TRBJ2-7; 7 bases line up with TRBD2. V was pared by 5 bases and J by 4 bases, with 11 bases of the junction left unmatched. This CDR3 region has 15 residues. The V gene's germline CDR1 is SEHNR and CDR2 FQNEAQ (reference sequence). The CDR3, as DNA: TGTGCCAGCAGCCCGAGGCGGGGGTCCATTTACGAGCAGTACTTC. It translates to CASSPRRGSIYEQYF.

The chain carries TRBV30 and TRBJ2-7; possibly TRBD1 for D (5 bases). Between the trimmed V and J ends, which lost 2 bases and 2 bases, there was a span of 7 bases. The germline V gene has CDR1 GTSNPN and CDR2 SVGIG (reference sequence). CDR3 size: 12 residues. The CDR3 here is CAWSLTAYEQYF. The CDR3 DNA follows: TGTGCCTGGAGTTTGACAGCCTACGAGCAGTACTTC.

The rearrangement joins TRBV15 to TRBJ2-1; the D gene is possibly TRBD2 (5 bases). The CDR3 has 14 amino acids. CDR1 is LNHNV, CDR2 YYDKDF, per germline (reference sequence). Trimming took off 1 base at V and 8 bases at J, with 12 bases between the two ends. CDR3 nucleotide sequence: TGTGCCACCAGCAGAGTTGGGGAGAGAGATGAGCAGTTCTTC. It yields the protein CATSRVGERDEQFF.

The rearrangement uses TRBV4-3 and TRBJ2-2; no clear D. The CDR3 loop spans 15 amino acids. The germline V gene has CDR1 LGHNA and CDR2 YSLEER. Trimming shortened V by 2 bases and J by 5 bases, and 12 bases separated the two germline ends. The CDR3 DNA follows: TGCGCCAGCAGCCAAAGGCTGGTCGGGACCGGGGAGCTGTTTTTT. Encoded protein: CASSQRLVGTGELFF.

Only one count was recorded for this clone. This chain connects TRBV7-9 to TRBJ1-4; D is undetermined. Germline CDR1 reads SEHNR; CDR2 reads FQNEAQ (reference sequence). V lost 5 bases, J lost 0 bases, and 13 bases lay in between. The CDR3 runs to 16 residues. The CDR3, as DNA: TGTGCCAGCAGCCACTTCGACTTCGCAACTAATGAAAAACTGTTTTTT. Residues: CASSHFDFATNEKLFF.

The gene calls are TRBV30 and TRBJ2-3; TRBD2 matches 8 bases. Germline trimming cut 3 bases from V and 5 bases from J; bases unmatched to any gene: 4. This CDR3 is 13 amino acids long. Germline assignment: CDR1 GTSNPN and CDR2 SVGIG (reference sequence). CDR3 DNA: TGTGCCTGGAGGCCTCTAGCGGGAGATACGCAGTATTTT. Translated, it gives CAWRPLAGDTQYF.

In this sample, this clone turned up a few times. The V gene is TRBV5-1, the J gene TRBJ1-2, with TRBD1 matching over 8 bases. With 0 bases clipped from V and 0 bases from J, the junction kept 10 bases outside the gene matches. Germline V gene sequence: CDR1 SGHRS, CDR2 YFSETQ. This CDR3 comprises 18 residues. CDR3: CASSLVAGGSIANYGYTF. In DNA, the CDR3 is TGCGCCAGCAGCTTGGTGGCAGGGGGCTCTATCGCTAACTATGGCTACACCTTC.

The V and J genes are TRBV11-1 and TRBJ2-3, with 7 positions matching TRBD2. The trim removed 1 base at V and 2 bases at J, leaving 6 bases unmatched. Germline V gene lookup returns CDR1 SGHAT and CDR2 FQDESV (reference sequence). The CDR3 runs 16 residues. The CDR3 nucleotides read TGTGCCAGCAGCTTAGACGAGCGGGACCCCACAGATACGCAGTATTTT. It yields the protein CASSLDERDPTDTQYF.

V and J are TRBV24-1 and TRBJ2-2; D call uncertain. CDR3 length: 13 residues. Germline V gene lookup returns CDR1 KGHDR and CDR2 SFDVKD. V was shortened by 7 bases and J by 0 bases, with 5 bases between the two germline ends. CDR3 residues: CATRAANTGELFF. In DNA, the CDR3 is TGTGCCACCAGAGCCGCGAACACCGGGGAGCTGTTTTTT.

The chain recombines TRBV28 with TRBJ2-1, with 13 bases aligning to TRBD2. The CDR3 length is 15 residues. V was pared by 7 bases and J by 7 bases, with 7 bases of the junction left unmatched. Per the germline V gene, CDR1 is MDHEN and CDR2 is SYDVKM. The CDR3 is CASTTGTSGVNEQFF. The CDR3 nucleotides are TGTGCCAGCACCACAGGGACTAGCGGGGTGAATGAGCAGTTCTTC.

This chain connects TRBV7-2 to TRBJ1-1; the D gene is possibly TRBD1 (5 bases). In germline, CDR1 is SGHTA, CDR2 FQGNSA. V was trimmed by 7 bases and J by 5 bases, leaving 14 bases between them. The CDR3 is 13 residues long. CDR3 residues: CASTLLGGTEAFF. The CDR3 region has the DNA TGTGCCAGCACCTTGCTCGGGGGTACTGAAGCTTTCTTT. The whole variable domain, remainder taken from reference TRBV7-2 and TRBJ1-1, is GAGVSQSPSNKVTEKGKDVELRCDPISGHTALYWYRQSLGQGLEFLIYFQGNSAPDKSGLPSDRFSAERTGGSVSTLTIQRTQQEDSAVYLCASTLLGGTEAFFGQGTRLTVV.

CDR3 in DNA: TGTGCCAGTCTACAGGGGTCCTTGAACACTGAAGCTTTCTTT. Translation gives CASLQGSLNTEAFF. V gene TRBV2 combines with J gene TRBJ1-1, with 7 nucleotides matching TRBD1. Germline CDR1 SNHLY, CDR2 FYNNEI. The CDR3 is made up of 14 amino acids. The V segment lost 9 bases and the J segment 0 bases; nucleotides outside the gene matches: 7.